A selection of T cell receptor beta chains follows, all from one sample in a study of CD8+ T cells in alopecia areata. The data were produced by immunoSEQ multiplex PCR, yet TCRdb's version contains in-frame clones alone and is incomplete. The top ten hold around 0.91% of the sample, which has 150,000 to 200,000 clones, under 70% seen once. The sample here was CD4+ T cells sorted from blood, taken at week 4, from a patient treated with tofacitinib. These receptors were obtained from a human donor with alopecia areata. CDR3s include the opening cysteine and the closing phenylalanine or tryptophan. The D gene is left open where the match is weak. Size values are once, few and many counts, or a class for expanded clones, and some rows have none.

v_gene,d_gene,j_gene,abundance,CDR3aa,CDR3nt
TRBV9,NA,TRBJ2-7,NA,CASSVEEAAAEQYF,TGTGCCAGCAGCGTAGAGGAGGCGGCGGCCGAGCAGTACTTC
TRBV10-3,NA,TRBJ2-7,NA,CAISEDTSYEQYF,TGTGCCATCAGTGAGGACACCTCCTACGAGCAGTACTTC
TRBV29-1,NA,TRBJ2-2,NA,CSVASAPGELFF,TGCAGCGTTGCCAGTGCACCTGGGGAGCTGTTTTTT
TRBV7-9,NA,TRBJ1-5,few,CASSARDTGQPQHF,TGTGCCAGCAGCGCCCGGGACACAGGTCAGCCCCAGCATTTT
TRBV30,NA,TRBJ2-1,NA,CAWSVLGVDEQFF,TGTGCCTGGAGTGTACTGGGTGTCGATGAGCAGTTCTTC
TRBV15,TRBD1,TRBJ1-2,NA,CATGDRALEGYTF,TGTGCCACCGGGGACAGGGCCCTGGAGGGCTACACCTTC
TRBV7-6,NA,TRBJ1-6,NA,CASSSDRGLSPLHF,TGTGCCAGCAGCTCCGACCGGGGTCTCTCACCCCTCCACTTT
TRBV29-1,TRBD1,TRBJ1-1,NA,CSVNLRWDSTTSTEAFF,TGCAGCGTTAATCTCCGGTGGGACAGTACCACTTCCACTGAAGCTTTCTTT
TRBV30,NA,TRBJ1-2,NA,CAWTTVNYGYTF,TGTGCCTGGACCACGGTCAACTATGGCTACACCTTC
TRBV5-1,NA,TRBJ2-3,NA,CASSLEGDPSTDTQYF,TGCGCCAGCAGCTTGGAAGGGGACCCTAGCACAGATACGCAGTATTTT
TRBV18,NA,TRBJ2-3,few,CASSPVADTQYF,TGTGCCAGCTCACCAGTAGCCGATACGCAGTATTTT
TRBV27,TRBD1,TRBJ2-2,NA,CASSFLGGSDTGELFF,TGTGCCAGCAGTTTCTTAGGGGGCTCGGACACCGGGGAGCTGTTTTTT
TRBV30,TRBD1,TRBJ1-6,NA,CAWTRGQGARDGRAPLHF,TGTGCCTGGACCCGAGGACAGGGAGCTCGTGACGGTAGGGCACCCCTCCACTTT
TRBV30,TRBD2,TRBJ2-5,NA,CAWASGGPGTQYF,TGTGCCTGGGCTAGCGGGGGTCCGGGGACCCAGTACTTC
TRBV4-1,NA,TRBJ1-3,NA,CASRMGGSAGNTIYF,TGCGCCAGCAGGATGGGGGGATCCGCTGGAAACACCATATATTTT
TRBV30,TRBD2,TRBJ2-5,NA,CAWGTSTWETQYF,TGTGCCTGGGGGACTAGCACATGGGAGACCCAGTACTTC
TRBV10-2,NA,TRBJ1-5,few,CASSLGGEQPQHF,TGCGCCAGCAGCCTAGGGGGGGAGCAGCCCCAGCATTTT
TRBV6-5,TRBD1,TRBJ1-2,NA,CASRMGQLDGYTF,TGTGCCAGCAGAATGGGACAGCTAGATGGCTACACCTTC
TRBV2,NA,TRBJ2-1,NA,CASSSRGGAREQFF,TGTGCCAGCAGTTCAAGAGGGGGGGCTCGTGAGCAGTTCTTC
TRBV6-6,NA,TRBJ2-7,NA,CASSGFGVQHF,TGTGCCAGCAGTGGGTTCGGCGTACAGCACTTC
TRBV4-1,NA,TRBJ1-2,NA,CASSQVPGTNYGYTF,TGCGCCAGCAGCCAAGTTCCGGGGACTAACTATGGCTACACCTTC
TRBV30,NA,TRBJ2-7,NA,CAWSTSYEQYF,TGTGCCTGGAGTACCTCTTACGAGCAGTACTTC
TRBV14,TRBD2,TRBJ2-3,NA,CASSLGLAGNTDTQYF,TGTGCCAGCAGCCTAGGACTAGCGGGGAACACAGATACGCAGTATTTT
TRBV29-1,NA,TRBJ2-7,few,CSGARFEGINEQYF,TGCAGCGGCGCGAGGTTCGAGGGGATAAACGAGCAGTACTTC
TRBV5-6,NA,TRBJ1-5,NA,CASSFGSWDQPQHF,TGTGCCAGCAGCTTCGGGTCCTGGGATCAGCCCCAGCATTTT
TRBV29-1,TRBD2,TRBJ2-1,many,CSLGGRVKNEQFF,TGCAGCCTCGGGGGGAGAGTTAAAAATGAGCAGTTCTTC
TRBV4-1,NA,TRBJ1-1,NA,CASSQPRGPGDTEAFF,TGCGCCAGCAGCCAACCCCGAGGTCCTGGGGACACTGAAGCTTTCTTT